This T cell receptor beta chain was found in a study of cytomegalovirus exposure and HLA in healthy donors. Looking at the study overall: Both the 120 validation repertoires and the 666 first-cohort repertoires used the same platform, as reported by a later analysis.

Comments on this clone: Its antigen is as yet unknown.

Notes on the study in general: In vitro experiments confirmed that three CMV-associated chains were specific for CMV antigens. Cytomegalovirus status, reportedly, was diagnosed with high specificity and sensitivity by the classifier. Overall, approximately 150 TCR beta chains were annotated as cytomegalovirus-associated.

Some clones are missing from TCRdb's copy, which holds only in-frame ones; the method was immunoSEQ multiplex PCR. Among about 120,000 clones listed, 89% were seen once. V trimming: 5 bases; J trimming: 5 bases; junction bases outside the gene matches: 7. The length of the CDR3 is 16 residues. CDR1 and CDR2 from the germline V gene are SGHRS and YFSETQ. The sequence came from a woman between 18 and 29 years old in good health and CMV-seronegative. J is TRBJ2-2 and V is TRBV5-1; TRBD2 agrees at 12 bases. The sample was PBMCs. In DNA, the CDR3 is TGCGCCAGCAGGACTAGCGGGAGCGTAGGAACCGGGGAGCTGTTTTTT. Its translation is CASRTSGSVGTGELFF.